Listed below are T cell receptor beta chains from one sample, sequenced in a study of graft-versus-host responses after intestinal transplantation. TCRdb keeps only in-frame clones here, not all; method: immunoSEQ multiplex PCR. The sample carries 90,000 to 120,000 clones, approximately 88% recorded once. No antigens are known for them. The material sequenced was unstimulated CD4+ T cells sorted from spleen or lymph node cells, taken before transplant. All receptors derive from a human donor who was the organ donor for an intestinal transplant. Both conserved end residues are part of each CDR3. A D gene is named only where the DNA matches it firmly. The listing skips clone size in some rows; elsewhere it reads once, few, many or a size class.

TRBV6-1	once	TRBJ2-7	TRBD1	TGTGCCAGTGGACAGGGCCGCCACGAGCAGTACTTC	CASGQGRHEQYF
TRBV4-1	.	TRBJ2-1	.	TGCGCCAGCAGCCCGAGGGAGGGGGGCGCCTACAATGAGCAGTTCTTC	CASSPREGGAYNEQFF
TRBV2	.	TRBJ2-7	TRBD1	TGTGCCAGCAGAAGTGATTGGGGGACAGGGCTCTACGAGCAGTACTTC	CASRSDWGTGLYEQYF
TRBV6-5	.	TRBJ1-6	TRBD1	TGTGCCAGCGGTATAGGACAGGGGTTTAATTCACCCCTCCACTTT	CASGIGQGFNSPLHF
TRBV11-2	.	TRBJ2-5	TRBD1	TGTGCCAGCACCTTCTTCGGACAGGGGAGGGAGACCCAGTACTTC	CASTFFGQGRETQYF
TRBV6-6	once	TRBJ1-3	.	TGTGCCAGCATGAGGGAAGGAGGTGGAAACACCATATATTTT	CASMREGGGNTIYF
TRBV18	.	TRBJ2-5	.	TGTGCCAGCTCACCACGGGAAATCCAAGAGACCCAGTACTTC	CASSPREIQETQYF
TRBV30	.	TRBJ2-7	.	TGTGCCTTGGGGGGACAAACCTACGAGCAGTACTTC	CALGGQTYEQYF
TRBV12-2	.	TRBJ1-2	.	TGTGCAAGTCGCTTAGACAGGGGGAACTATGGCTACACCTTC	CASRLDRGNYGYTF
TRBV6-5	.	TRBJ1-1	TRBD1	TGTGCCAGCAGTAGCGGACAGGGTATCACTGAAGCTTTCTTT	CASSSGQGITEAFF
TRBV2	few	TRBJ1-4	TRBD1	TGTGCCAGCAGTGAAGCGGCAGGGGGCTATGAAAAACTGTTTTTT	CASSEAAGGYEKLFF
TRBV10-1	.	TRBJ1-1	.	TGCGCCAGCAGTGAGGAGGGTGTGAACACTGAAGCTTTCTTT	CASSEEGVNTEAFF
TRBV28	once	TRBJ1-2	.	TGTGCCAGCAGTTTAATAACGGAGAGGCAAGGCTACACCTTC	CASSLITERQGYTF
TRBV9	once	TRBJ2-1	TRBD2	TGTGCCAGCAGCATGGGGAGGGCCAAGACGGACAATGAGCAGTTCTTC	CASSMGRAKTDNEQFF
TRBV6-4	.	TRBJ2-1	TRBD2	TGTGCCAGCAGTGACTCGCTAGGGAGGGTAAATGAGCAGTTCTTC	CASSDSLGRVNEQFF
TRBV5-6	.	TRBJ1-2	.	TGTGCCAGCAGCGTTACCGGGCCGCTCTATGGCTACACCTTC	CASSVTGPLYGYTF
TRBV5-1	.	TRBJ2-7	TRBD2	TGCGCCAGCAGCTTGGTTAGCGGGAGCTCCTACGAGCAGTACTTC	CASSLVSGSSYEQYF
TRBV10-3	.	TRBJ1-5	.	TGTGCCATCAGTGACAGGGGTAGCAATCAGCCCCAGCATTTT	CAISDRGSNQPQHF
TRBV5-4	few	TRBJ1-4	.	TGTGCCAGCAGCTTCGGGGACGAAAAACTGTTTTTT	CASSFGDEKLFF
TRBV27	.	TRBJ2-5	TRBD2	TGTGCCAGCACCCTCCGACTAGCGGGAGAGACCCAGTACTTC	CASTLRLAGETQYF
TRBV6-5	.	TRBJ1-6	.	TGTGCCAGCAGTTACTTTGGCAGAGCGAATTCACCCCTCCACTTT	CASSYFGRANSPLHF
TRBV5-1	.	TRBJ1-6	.	TGCGCCAGCAGCTCGGATACAGGGAGCTCCTATAATTCACCCCTCCACTTT	CASSSDTGSSYNSPLHF
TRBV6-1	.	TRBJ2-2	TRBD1	TGTGCCAGCGGCGACAGGGGGCAAGGCGGGGAGCTGTTTTTT	CASGDRGQGGELFF
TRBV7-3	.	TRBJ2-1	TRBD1	TGTGCCAGCAGCTCGACCGGGACAGCCTACAATGAGCAGTTCTTC	CASSSTGTAYNEQFF
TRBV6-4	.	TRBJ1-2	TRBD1	TGTGCCAGCAGTGATACGGACAGGGGGTCCTATGGCTACACCTTC	CASSDTDRGSYGYTF
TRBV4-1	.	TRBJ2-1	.	TGCGCCAGCAGCCAAGTCGGAGGACTATACAATGAGCAGTTCTTC	CASSQVGGLYNEQFF
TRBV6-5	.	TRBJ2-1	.	TGTGCCACCGGGACGTACAATGAGCAGTTCTTC	CATGTYNEQFF
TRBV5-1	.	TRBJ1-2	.	TGCGCCAGCAGCTCATCCGGGGTTACGAACTATGGCTACACCTTC	CASSSSGVTNYGYTF
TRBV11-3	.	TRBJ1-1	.	TGTGCCAGCAGCTTATCTCCGGGTGGGAACACTGAAGCTTTCTTT	CASSLSPGGNTEAFF
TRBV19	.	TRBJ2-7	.	TGTGCCAGTAGCCGACAGGCCTACTACGAGCAGTACTTC	CASSRQAYYEQYF
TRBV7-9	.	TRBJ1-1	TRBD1	TGTGCCAGCAGCTTAGGTCAGGGGGATACAGCTTTCTTT	CASSLGQGDTAFF
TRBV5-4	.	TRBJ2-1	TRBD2	TGTGCCAGCACTAGCGGGAGTCACTACAATGAGCAGTTCTTC	CASTSGSHYNEQFF
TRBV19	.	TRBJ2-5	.	TGTGCCAGTGGACAGACGAGCGGGGAGACCCAGTACTTC	CASGQTSGETQYF